The entry that follows covers one T cell receptor beta chain sequence. What it binds is unknown. Per germline, CDR1 SGHVS and CDR2 FQNEAQ. CDR3 size: 14 residues. Between the trimmed V and J ends, which lost 1 base and 7 bases, there was a span of 13 bases. These data are taken from a study of Ad26.COV2.S vaccination and SARS-CoV-2 variants. Study background: Of the COV1001 trial arms, the Ad26.COV2.S arm included the donor. Recipients of Ad26.COV2.S got it intramuscularly, once or twice 56 days apart.

The assay was immunoSEQ multiplex PCR, and TCRdb's table has in-frame clones only and misses some. This table has 400,000 to 450,000 clones, around nine tenths appearing once. Treatment indicated: around 19 received Ad26.COV2.S at low or high dose, single or two shots; 5 received placebo; per-sample allocation not given. Sampling took place 63 days after the first vaccine or placebo injection. What was given as vaccine was an Ad26 vector encoding Wuhan-strain SARS-CoV-2 spike. Broader study findings: Substantial post-vaccination breadth of spike-specific CD8+ and CD4+ T cell responses was reported.

The rearrangement joins TRBV7-8 to TRBJ1-2; D is uncertain. This clonotype was sampled from a person aged 18-60 years who received the Ad26.COV2.S COVID-19 vaccine or a placebo. Here the sequenced sample was peripheral blood, taken in a trial of Ad26.COV2.S vaccine versus placebo. The CDR3 DNA sequence: TGTGCCAGCAGCTTAGGGGTTGGTAGGGCTGGCTACACCTTC. Encoded protein: CASSLGVGRAGYTF.